The 21 T cell receptor beta chains reported below all come from one sample, sequenced in a study of cytomegalovirus exposure and HLA in healthy donors. The PCR ran on 60 Vbeta and 13 Jbeta primers. Measured with immunoSEQ multiplex PCR; TCRdb has only the in-frame clones, and not every one. The sample has some 100,000 clones; about four fifths are singletons. Sequenced input: PBMCs. The receptors come from a female donor in good health and CMV-seropositive.

The rearrangement joins TRBV7-2 to TRBJ2-7, with a weak D call TRBD2 (5 bases). The germline V gene has CDR1 SGHTA and CDR2 FQGNSA. This CDR3 contains 16 residues. Trimming took off 5 bases at V and 2 bases at J, with 19 bases between the two ends. Here the CDR3 reads CASSPSGGSATYEQYF. Here the CDR3 DNA reads TGTGCCAGCAGCCCCAGCGGCGGGTCAGCTACCTACGAGCAGTACTTC.

The V gene is TRBV5-4, the J gene TRBJ1-1; 7 bases are shared with TRBD1. Per the germline V gene, CDR1 is SGHNT and CDR2 is YYREEE (reference sequence). V lost 1 base and J lost 6; bases outside the gene matches: 9. The CDR3 length is 15 residues. CDR3 protein: CASSLSQGGSAEAFF. The CDR3 DNA follows: TGTGCCAGCAGCTTGTCCCAGGGGGGAAGCGCTGAAGCTTTCTTT.

V is TRBV4-3 and J is TRBJ1-4, with no clear D. The CDR3 has 15 amino acids. V was pared by 0 bases and J by 0 bases, with 5 bases between. The germline CDR1 and CDR2 sequences are LGHNA and YSLEER. The CDR3: CASSQDLATNEKLFF. The CDR3 DNA reads as TGCGCCAGCAGCCAAGATCTCGCAACTAATGAAAAACTGTTTTTT.

The chain uses TRBV7-9 and TRBJ1-2; TRBD1 matches at 7 bases. CDR1 is SEHNR, CDR2 FQNEAQ, per germline (reference sequence). J was trimmed by 0 bases and V by 4 bases; bases with no gene match: 5. CDR3 size: 15 residues. CDR3 loop: CASSSSGTANYGYTF. CDR3 bases: TGTGCCAGCAGCTCCTCCGGGACAGCTAACTATGGCTACACCTTC.

V usage is TRBV6-5 and J usage is TRBJ1-2; 12 bases agree with TRBD1. Germline V gene data show CDR1 as MNHEY and CDR2 as SVGAGI. The V and J ends lost 6 bases and 12 bases, in that order; junction bases with no gene match: 8. This CDR3 has 13 amino acids. In nucleotides, the CDR3 is TGTGCCAGCAGACCCGGGACAGGGGGCTGTAACACCTTC. Translated: CASRPGTGGCNTF.

This chain links TRBV19 with TRBJ2-2, with 9 bases matching TRBD1. The CDR3 spans 16 residues. The germline gives CDR1 LNHDA, CDR2 SQIVND (reference sequence). Trimming cost V 6 bases and J 4 bases; bases outside gene matches: 9. The CDR3 nucleotides read TGTGCCAGTAGCCCCGGGACAGGGACCCTCACCGGGGAGCTGTTTTTT. It codes for CASSPGTGTLTGELFF.

The rearrangement links TRBV30 to TRBJ2-3; 13 nucleotides match TRBD2. The ends lost 3 bases at V and 6 bases at J; junction bases unmatched: 6. The CDR3 is 15 amino acids. Germline V lookup: CDR1 GTSNPN, CDR2 SVGIG (reference sequence). The CDR3 sequence is CAWRGLAGRGDTQYF. DNA for the CDR3: TGTGCCTGGAGGGGACTAGCGGGGCGAGGGGATACGCAGTATTTT. The full variable domain, its missing parts supplied by reference TRBV30 and TRBJ2-3, is SQTIHQWPATLVQPVGSPLSLECTVEGTSNPNLYWYRQAAGRGLQLLFYSVGIGQISSEVPQNLSASRPQDRQFILSSKKLLLSDSGFYLCAWRGLAGRGDTQYFGPGTRLTVL.

The CDR3 spells CASSSPQGFSPLHF. The CDR3 region has the DNA TGTGCCAGTAGTAGCCCGCAGGGGTTTTCACCCCTCCACTTT. The chain recombines TRBV19 with TRBJ1-6, with TRBD1 as a possible D gene (6 bases). The CDR3 runs 14 residues. Deletions cut 4 bases from V and 9 bases from J, with 13 bases between. Per germline, CDR1 LNHDA and CDR2 SQIVND (reference sequence).

This clone was recorded once. The rearrangement uses TRBV2 and TRBJ1-2; no reliable D call. The CDR3 runs 12 residues. Trimming removed 6 bases from V and 6 bases from J, with 11 bases in between. Germline CDR1 SNHLY, CDR2 FYNNEI. CDR3 in DNA: TGTGCCAGCAGCGGGTCTCGGAATGGCTACACCTTC. Translating it yields CASSGSRNGYTF.

This rearrangement joins TRBV18 to TRBJ2-2, with a tentative D call TRBD1 (6 bases). The V gene's germline CDR1 is KGHSH and CDR2 LQKENI. The ends were cut back, 2 bases at V and 7 bases at J, with 20 bases in the middle. This CDR3 is 17 amino acids long. Written as DNA, the CDR3 is TGTGCCAGCTCACCAGGGTCCAGGGGTACCAAGAGCGGGGAGCTGTTTTTT. This translates into CASSPGSRGTKSGELFF. Looking up the rest from reference TRBV18 and TRBJ2-2 gives the full variable domain: NAGVMQNPRHLVRRRGQEARLRCSPMKGHSHVYWYRQLPEEGLKFMVYLQKENIIDESGMPKERFSAEFPKEGPSILRIQQVVRGDSAAYFCASSPGSRGTKSGELFFGEGSRLTVL.

The V gene is TRBV28, the J gene TRBJ1-2, with D perhaps TRBD1 (5 bases). In germline, CDR1 is MDHEN, CDR2 SYDVKM. V was cut by 1 base and J by 6 bases, with 9 bases left in between. The CDR3 spans 13 residues. The CDR3 DNA follows: TGTGCCAGCAGTTTATCGCCCAGGGATGGCTACACCTTC. Translated, it gives CASSLSPRDGYTF.

This rearrangement joins TRBV5-1 to TRBJ2-3; 10 nucleotides agree with TRBD2. From germline, CDR1 is SGHRS and CDR2 YFSETQ. V dropped 1 base and J dropped 0; count of bases not matched to a gene: 8. The CDR3 sequence is 18 residues long. CDR3 DNA: TGCGCCAGCAGCTTGCGAGCGGGACTAGCGTCTAGCACAGATACGCAGTATTTT. Its protein is CASSLRAGLASSTDTQYF. Full variable domain (remainder filled in from reference TRBV5-1 and TRBJ2-3): KAGVTQTPRYLIKTRGQQVTLSCSPISGHRSVSWYQQTPGQGLQFLFEYFSETQRNKGNFPGRFSGRQFSNSRSEMNVSTLELGDSALYLCASSLRAGLASSTDTQYFGPGTRLTVL.

The chain links TRBV2 to TRBJ2-3, with TRBD2 matching over 16 bases. The CDR3 has 16 amino acids. Germline-derived CDR1 and CDR2 are SNHLY and FYNNEI. V dropped 6 bases and J dropped 1; count of bases not matched to a gene: 1. CDR3 nucleotides: TGTGCCAGCAGGGGACTAGCGGGGGGGCGCACAGATACGCAGTATTTT. It is translated as CASRGLAGGRTDTQYF.

This clone was seen a few times. The rearrangement joins TRBV7-2 to TRBJ2-5; D not certain. Germline V gene data show CDR1 as SGHTA and CDR2 as FQGNSA. CDR3 length: 12 amino acids. V was trimmed by 3 bases and J by 10 bases, leaving 12 bases between them. The DNA of the CDR3 is TGTGCCAGCAGCTTGACAAGCCAACGCCAGTACTTC. It codes for CASSLTSQRQYF.

The rearrangement joins TRBV25-1 to TRBJ2-1; D call uncertain. This CDR3 is 15 amino acids long. CDR1 MGHDK and CDR2 SYGVNS come from the germline V gene. Trimming left V 1 base short and J 3 bases short, with 10 bases between. The CDR3 sequence: CASSESGYIYNEQFF. CDR3 nucleotide sequence: TGTGCCAGCAGTGAATCCGGGTACATCTACAATGAGCAGTTCTTC.

The chain recombines TRBV6-6 with TRBJ2-2; D remains ambiguous. Deletions cut 6 bases from V and 0 bases from J, with 5 bases between. The CDR3 has 13 amino acids. The germline V gene has CDR1 MNHNY and CDR2 SVGAGI (reference sequence). This CDR3 is CASSRTNTGELFF. The CDR3 DNA is TGTGCCAGCAGCCGTACGAACACCGGGGAGCTGTTTTTT.

The rearrangement uses TRBV18 and TRBJ1-6; the D gene is possibly TRBD1 (5 bases). CDR3 length: 16 residues. Germline loops: CDR1 KGHSH, CDR2 LQKENI. Trimming took off 6 bases at V and 7 bases at J, with 19 bases between the two ends. This CDR3 reads CASSRTGTAQNSPLHF. Written as DNA, the CDR3 is TGTGCCAGCTCCCGAACAGGAACAGCCCAGAATTCACCCCTCCACTTT.

This chain joins TRBV6-1 and TRBJ1-5, with D perhaps TRBD1 (6 bases). The germline gives CDR1 MNHNS, CDR2 SASEGT. Trimming stripped 2 bases from V and 2 bases from J, with 10 bases between. CDR3 length: 15 residues. This chain's CDR3 is CASSEWTAGNQPQHF. The CDR3 DNA reads TGTGCCAGCAGTGAATGGACAGCGGGCAATCAGCCCCAGCATTTT.

In its sample, this clone was seen a few times. This chain connects TRBV9 to TRBJ2-7, with 9 positions matching TRBD1. CDR1 is SGDLS, CDR2 YYNGEE, per germline. The CDR3 covers 16 residues. V shed 4 bases and J 5 bases; nucleotides not matched to a gene: 13. The chain's CDR3 is CASSPRQGEIRDEQYF. The CDR3 DNA reads as TGTGCCAGCAGCCCTAGACAGGGGGAGATCCGCGACGAGCAGTACTTC.

The genes are TRBV5-5 and TRBJ1-1; 8 nucleotides line up with TRBD1. The germline gives CDR1 SGHKS, CDR2 YYEKEE (reference sequence). The CDR3 covers 11 residues. V shed 3 bases, J shed 12 bases, and the junction held 4 bases outside the gene matches. CDR3 DNA: TGTGCCAGCAGCTCCGGACAGGGTACTTTCTTT. Translation: CASSSGQGTFF.

The rearrangement links TRBV7-2 to TRBJ2-7; 12 bases are shared with TRBD2. The CDR3 is made up of 15 amino acids. CDR1 and CDR2 from the germline V gene are SGHTA and FQGNSA. Germline trimming cut 5 bases from V and 5 bases from J; bases unmatched to any gene: 7. The CDR3 DNA sequence: TGTGCCAGCAGCCCCTACCTAGCGGGAGGGGACGAGCAGTACTTC. Residues: CASSPYLAGGDEQYF.